The subject of this entry is one T cell receptor (beta chain). Its target is unknown. CDR3 length equals 14 residues. Germline assignment: CDR1 MGHDK and CDR2 SYGVNS. V was clipped by 1 base and J by 7 bases; unmatched bases: 5. The sequenced template was cDNA made from the entire isolated RNA. Assay used: immunoSEQ multiplex PCR; TCRdb lists only in-frame clones, some missing. This table holds approximately 40,000 clones, approximately 51% found once. These data come from a study of beta chain features in type 1 diabetes. The study's findings and limits: TCRB CDR3s were moderately but significantly shorter in Type 1 diabetes patients in all four CD4+ subsets. Insertions were fewer and deletions more numerous at VDJ junctions in type 1 diabetes patients.

The sample comprised stem cell memory CD4+ T cells from blood. The chain links TRBV25-1 to TRBJ1-2, with 8 bases matching TRBD1. The sequence derives from a young woman in good health. The DNA for the CDR3 is TGTGCCAGCAGTGAATCGACAGGGGCGCGTGGCTACACCTTC. Protein product: CASSESTGARGYTF.